One T cell receptor (beta chain) is described in this entry. The junction and the germline gene differ at one end; a read error may be behind it. These data are taken from a study of tumor and adjacent non-tumor tissue in lung cancer. Study at large: The cohort had around eleven adenocarcinoma, 2 squamous cell and 1 small cell patients.

The CDR3 covers 15 residues. CDR1 and CDR2 (germline): MNHEY, SVGAGI. The template was RNA from unsorted bulk tissue. Distant lung tissue was collected more than 3 cm away from the tumor edge. TCRbeta libraries were built with three rounds of nested PCR, modified from ARM-PCR. A single record per CDR3 protein comes from TCRdb applying MiXCR to the multiplex PCR reads. The sample shows about 90,000 distinct CDR3 sequences, more than 75% of them seen only once. Sequenced input: distant non-tumor lung tissue. The rearrangement joins TRBV6-5 to TRBJ1-1; D possibly corresponds to TRBD1 (5 bases). This sequence was found in a woman between 45 and 65 years old with non-small cell lung cancer. The CDR3 DNA reads TGTGCCGGCAGTTACGGCAGGGATGGGTACACTGAAACTTTCTTT. It encodes CAGSYGRDGYTETFF.